This T cell receptor (beta chain) emerged from a study of monozygotic twins with inflammatory bowel disease. Overall study findings and caveats: Especially with disease activity, IBD patients had fewer clonotypes in common with others than healthy twins did. Telling apart the different T cell subtypes was not possible.

For both chains, the TCRalpha and TCRbeta cDNA went through two nested PCRs of approximately 16 and 9 cycles. For each CDR3 protein, TCRdb gives one entry from its re-call of the 5' RACE reads, without DNA. The listing contains 150,000 to 200,000 distinct CDR3 sequences. Skipping T cell sorting, the study isolated total RNA directly from whole blood. Comment on this clonotype: As yet, its antigen is unknown.

There are 15 residues in the CDR3. Germline V CDR1 and CDR2: LNHDA, SQIVND (reference sequence). This chain connects TRBV19 to TRBJ1-5; TCRdb returns TRBD1, unconfirmable since there is no DNA. The clonotype comes from a human donor with ulcerative colitis or Crohn's disease, or a healthy co-twin of an affected twin (not recorded which). Source material: blood. The CDR3 is CASRSGTGGNQPQHF.